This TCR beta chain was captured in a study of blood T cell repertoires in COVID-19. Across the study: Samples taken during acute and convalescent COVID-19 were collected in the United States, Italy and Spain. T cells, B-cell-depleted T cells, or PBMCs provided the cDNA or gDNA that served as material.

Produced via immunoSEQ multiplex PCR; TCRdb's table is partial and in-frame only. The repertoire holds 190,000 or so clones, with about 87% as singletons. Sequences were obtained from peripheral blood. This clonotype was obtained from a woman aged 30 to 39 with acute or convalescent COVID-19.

CDR3 bases: TGTGCCAGCAGCTTGACAGGGGAAGGGACCCAGTACTTC. Amino acid sequence: CASSLTGEGTQYF. The chain has TRBV7-2 and TRBJ2-5; TRBD1 aligns across 8 bases. V lost 3 bases to trimming and J lost 7 bases; unmatched junction nucleotides: 4. CDR3 length: 13 amino acids. Looked up from germline, CDR1 is SGHTA and CDR2 is FQGNSA.